The T cell receptor beta chain under discussion was sequenced for a study of vaccination effects on CD4 cells after COVID-19. Study in general: Sampling occurred a median 72 days post second dose, range 14 to 241.

The length of the CDR3 is 16 residues. The V gene end was trimmed by 3 bases and the J gene end by 3 bases; junction bases not matched to a gene: 9. Germline V gene sequence: CDR1 SGHNT, CDR2 YYREEE (reference sequence). As for this clone: Its target is unknown.

Broader study findings: Infection-derived and vaccine-derived clones contracted markedly late after vaccination.

Prior to sequencing, the ViraFEST assay stimulated PBMC with viral peptide pools, which expanded the antigen-specific CD4+ T cells. Following 10 days of culture, CD4+ T cells were isolated. All participants had two doses of either the BNT162b2 or mRNA-1273 vaccine. IL-2 medium was substituted for half the medium on days 3 and 7. Generated by immunoSEQ multiplex PCR, the TCRdb table keeps only in-frame clones and is missing some. Among 20,000 to 30,000 clones listed, approximately 70% were seen once. The clonotype was recovered from a human donor who received a COVID-19 vaccine. The starting material was CD4+ T cells from PBMCs cultured with SARS-CoV-2 spike peptides, obtained after COVID-19 vaccination. The V gene is TRBV5-4, the J gene TRBJ2-3; TRBD2 matches at 8 bases. The CDR3 DNA follows: TGTGCCAGCAGCTCCCTCTTACTAGCGGATACAGATACGCAGTATTTT. Translated: CASSSLLLADTDTQYF.